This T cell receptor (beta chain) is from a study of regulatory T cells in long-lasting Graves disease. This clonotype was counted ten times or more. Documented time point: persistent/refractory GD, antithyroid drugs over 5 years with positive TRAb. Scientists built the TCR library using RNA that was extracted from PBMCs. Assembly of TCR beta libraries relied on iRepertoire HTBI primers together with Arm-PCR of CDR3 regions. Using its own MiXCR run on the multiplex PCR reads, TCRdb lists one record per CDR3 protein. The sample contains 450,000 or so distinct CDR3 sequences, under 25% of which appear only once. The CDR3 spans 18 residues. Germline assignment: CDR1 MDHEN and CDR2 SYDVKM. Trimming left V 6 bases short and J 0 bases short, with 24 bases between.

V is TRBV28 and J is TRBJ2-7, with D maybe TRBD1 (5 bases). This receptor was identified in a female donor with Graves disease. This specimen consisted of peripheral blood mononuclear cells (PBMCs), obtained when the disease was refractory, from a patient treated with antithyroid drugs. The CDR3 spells CASRTAHYGQILSYEQYF. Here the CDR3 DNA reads TGTGCCAGCAGGACAGCTCATTACGGGCAAATACTCTCCTACGAGCAGTACTTC. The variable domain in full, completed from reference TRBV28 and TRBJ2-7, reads DVKVTQSSRYLVKRTGEKVFLECVQDMDHENMFWYRQDPGLGLRLIYFSYDVKMKEKGDIPEGYSVSREKKERFSLILESASTNQTSMYLCASRTAHYGQILSYEQYFGPGTRLTVT.